Each of the 14 T cell receptor beta chains below was sequenced from the same sample in a study of blood T cell repertoires in COVID-19 (TCRdb year 2020). Library preparation was by the immunoSEQ multiplex PCR assay. As stored in TCRdb, this immuneACCESS dataset retains in-frame rearrangements with V and J assigned. A fraction of the clones does not appear; measured against another copy, unresolved V genes explain less than half of the discrepancy, and the remainder lacks a known reason. This sample holds 80,000 to 95,000 clones; 70% to 90% were observed only once. 9.5% to 15% of the sample is held by the ten biggest clonotypes. Source material: peripheral blood. Every receptor here comes from a human donor in a cohort sampled during active COVID-19.

V usage is TRBV28 and J usage is TRBJ2-1; 13 nucleotides align to TRBD2. V lost 4 bases, J lost 2 bases, and 5 bases stayed unmatched. Germline values: CDR1 MDHEN, CDR2 SYDVKM. The CDR3 runs to 17 residues. The CDR3 loop reads CASSSILAGGTYNEQFF. The CDR3 coding sequence is TGTGCCAGCAGTTCCATACTAGCGGGAGGGACCTACAATGAGCAGTTCTTC.

The gene calls are TRBV11-2 and TRBJ1-3; TRBD1 is a possible D gene (5 bases). V was shortened by 5 bases and J by 0 bases, with 11 bases between the two germline ends. In germline, CDR1 is SGHAT, CDR2 FQNNGV. The CDR3 consists of 15 residues. The CDR3 nucleotides are TGTGCCAGCAGCCCGGGGGTTCGCTCTGGAAACACCATATATTTT. Translated, it gives CASSPGVRSGNTIYF.

This chain uses TRBV3-1 (or the pseudogene TRBV3-2) with TRBJ1-6; 7 nucleotides match TRBD1. V dropped 3 bases and J dropped 8; count of bases not matched to a gene: 16. Germline V gives CDR1 LGHDT, CDR2 YNNKEL (reference sequence). This CDR3 has 18 amino acids. The CDR3 loop is CASSQIRGRHVVYSPLHF. DNA for the CDR3: TGTGCCAGCAGCCAGATAAGGGGGCGCCACGTTGTATATTCACCCCTCCACTTT.

This clone came up a few times. The chain joins TRBV27 to TRBJ2-7, with 11 positions matching TRBD2. The V gene end was trimmed by 5 bases and the J gene end by 6 bases; junction bases not matched to a gene: 9. CDR1 is MNHEY, CDR2 SMNVEV, per germline (reference sequence). This CDR3 is 15 amino acids long. CDR3 sequence: CASSLAGGVGSEQYF. DNA for the CDR3: TGTGCCAGCAGTCTAGCGGGAGGAGTCGGGAGCGAGCAGTACTTC.

The genes are TRBV3-1 (or the pseudogene TRBV3-2) and TRBJ1-5; D call uncertain. The CDR3 sequence is 16 residues long. Per germline, CDR1 LGHDT and CDR2 YNNKEL (reference sequence). The V end was cut by 1 base, the J end by 0 bases, with 10 bases between. CDR3 amino acids: CASSQGATDSNQPQHF. The CDR3 nucleotides read TGTGCCAGCAGCCAAGGGGCTACCGATAGCAATCAGCCCCAGCATTTT.

In the case of this clone: The junction departs from the called germline gene at one end, perhaps through a read error. The CDR3 loop is CASSYSRRSTDTQYF. The DNA of the CDR3 is TGTGCCAGCAGTTACTCGCGACGAAGCACAGATACGCAATATTTT. This chain links TRBV6-2 or TRBV6-3 with TRBJ2-3; D unclear. This CDR3 has 15 amino acids. The germline CDR1 and CDR2 sequences are MNHEY and SVGEGT.

The chain couples TRBV28 to TRBJ1-6, with 7 bases fitting TRBD1. The ends lost 5 bases at V and 1 base at J; junction bases unmatched: 14. The germline CDR1 and CDR2 sequences are MDHEN and SYDVKM. This CDR3 spans 19 amino acids. CDR3 loop: CASSQPGGLVRSYNSPLHF. CDR3 coding DNA: TGTGCCAGCAGTCAGCCAGGGGGGCTGGTGAGGTCCTATAATTCACCCCTCCACTTT.

The J gene is TRBJ2-2, the V gene TRBV6-5; possible D gene TRBD1, 6 bases. The V end was cut by 5 bases, the J end by 6 bases, with 10 bases between. This CDR3 has 13 residues. From germline, CDR1 is MNHEY and CDR2 SVGAGI. The DNA of the CDR3 is TGTGCCAGCAGTCTGAACAGGGCCGGGGAGCTGTTTTTT. Translated: CASSLNRAGELFF.

The chain has TRBV5-6 and TRBJ1-2; TRBD1 matches 8 bases. Germline V gene lookup returns CDR1 SGHDT and CDR2 YYEEEE. The V and J ends lost 4 bases and 8 bases, in that order; junction bases with no gene match: 7. The CDR3 covers 13 residues. The CDR3 bases are TGTGCCAGCAGCGATGGACAGGGCGAAGGCTACACCTTC. It translates to CASSDGQGEGYTF. Based on the CDR3 plus reference TRBV5-6 and TRBJ1-2, the full variable domain is DAGVTQSPTHLIKTRGQQVTLRCSPKSGHDTVSWYQQALGQGPQFIFQYYEEEERQRGNFPDRFSGHQFPNYSSELNVNALLLGDSALYLCASSDGQGEGYTFGSGTRLTVV.

CDR3 region: CASSSSGRTEAFF. CDR3 in DNA: TGTGCCAGCAGTTCGTCAGGGAGGACTGAAGCTTTCTTT. The chain combines TRBV6-5 with TRBJ1-1; TRBD1 is a possible D gene (5 bases). V was pared by 4 bases and J by 5 bases, with 11 bases between. This CDR3 region has 13 residues. CDR1 and CDR2 (germline): MNHEY, SVGAGI.

The chain links TRBV4-3 to TRBJ1-3, with D maybe TRBD1 (5 bases). The CDR3 covers 15 residues. V was pared by 3 bases and J by 2 bases, with 11 bases between. CDR1 LGHNA and CDR2 YSLEER come from the germline V gene. The CDR3 region has the DNA TGCGCCAGCAGCCAGCAGACAGCTCCTGGAAACACCATATATTTT. Its protein product is CASSQQTAPGNTIYF.

This sequence joins TRBV27 and TRBJ2-7; 9 bases line up with TRBD2. The germline CDR1 and CDR2 sequences are MNHEY and SMNVEV (reference sequence). Trimming removed 0 bases from V and 4 bases from J; junction bases left unmatched: 10. The CDR3 covers 17 residues. This chain's CDR3 is CASSLSGVASGAYEQYF. The CDR3 DNA reads as TGTGCCAGCAGTTTATCGGGGGTGGCTAGCGGGGCTTACGAGCAGTACTTC.

The chain recombines TRBV6-5 with TRBJ1-2; TRBD1 agrees at 7 bases. Germline CDR1 MNHEY, CDR2 SVGAGI. The CDR3 has 14 residues. V gave up 8 bases and J gave up 6 bases; unmatched junction bases: 12. The CDR3 here is CASGRDSAINGYTF. The CDR3 DNA is TGTGCCAGCGGCCGGGACAGCGCGATCAATGGCTACACCTTC.

The genes are TRBV20-1 and TRBJ1-2, with D possibly TRBD1 on 5 matching bases. The CDR3 has 12 residues. Trimming left V 3 bases short and J 8 bases short, with 13 bases between. CDR1 is DFQATT, CDR2 SNEGSKA, per germline (reference sequence). This chain's CDR3 is CSASEGRGGYTF. The CDR3 DNA reads TGCAGTGCTAGTGAAGGAAGGGGAGGCTACACCTTC.